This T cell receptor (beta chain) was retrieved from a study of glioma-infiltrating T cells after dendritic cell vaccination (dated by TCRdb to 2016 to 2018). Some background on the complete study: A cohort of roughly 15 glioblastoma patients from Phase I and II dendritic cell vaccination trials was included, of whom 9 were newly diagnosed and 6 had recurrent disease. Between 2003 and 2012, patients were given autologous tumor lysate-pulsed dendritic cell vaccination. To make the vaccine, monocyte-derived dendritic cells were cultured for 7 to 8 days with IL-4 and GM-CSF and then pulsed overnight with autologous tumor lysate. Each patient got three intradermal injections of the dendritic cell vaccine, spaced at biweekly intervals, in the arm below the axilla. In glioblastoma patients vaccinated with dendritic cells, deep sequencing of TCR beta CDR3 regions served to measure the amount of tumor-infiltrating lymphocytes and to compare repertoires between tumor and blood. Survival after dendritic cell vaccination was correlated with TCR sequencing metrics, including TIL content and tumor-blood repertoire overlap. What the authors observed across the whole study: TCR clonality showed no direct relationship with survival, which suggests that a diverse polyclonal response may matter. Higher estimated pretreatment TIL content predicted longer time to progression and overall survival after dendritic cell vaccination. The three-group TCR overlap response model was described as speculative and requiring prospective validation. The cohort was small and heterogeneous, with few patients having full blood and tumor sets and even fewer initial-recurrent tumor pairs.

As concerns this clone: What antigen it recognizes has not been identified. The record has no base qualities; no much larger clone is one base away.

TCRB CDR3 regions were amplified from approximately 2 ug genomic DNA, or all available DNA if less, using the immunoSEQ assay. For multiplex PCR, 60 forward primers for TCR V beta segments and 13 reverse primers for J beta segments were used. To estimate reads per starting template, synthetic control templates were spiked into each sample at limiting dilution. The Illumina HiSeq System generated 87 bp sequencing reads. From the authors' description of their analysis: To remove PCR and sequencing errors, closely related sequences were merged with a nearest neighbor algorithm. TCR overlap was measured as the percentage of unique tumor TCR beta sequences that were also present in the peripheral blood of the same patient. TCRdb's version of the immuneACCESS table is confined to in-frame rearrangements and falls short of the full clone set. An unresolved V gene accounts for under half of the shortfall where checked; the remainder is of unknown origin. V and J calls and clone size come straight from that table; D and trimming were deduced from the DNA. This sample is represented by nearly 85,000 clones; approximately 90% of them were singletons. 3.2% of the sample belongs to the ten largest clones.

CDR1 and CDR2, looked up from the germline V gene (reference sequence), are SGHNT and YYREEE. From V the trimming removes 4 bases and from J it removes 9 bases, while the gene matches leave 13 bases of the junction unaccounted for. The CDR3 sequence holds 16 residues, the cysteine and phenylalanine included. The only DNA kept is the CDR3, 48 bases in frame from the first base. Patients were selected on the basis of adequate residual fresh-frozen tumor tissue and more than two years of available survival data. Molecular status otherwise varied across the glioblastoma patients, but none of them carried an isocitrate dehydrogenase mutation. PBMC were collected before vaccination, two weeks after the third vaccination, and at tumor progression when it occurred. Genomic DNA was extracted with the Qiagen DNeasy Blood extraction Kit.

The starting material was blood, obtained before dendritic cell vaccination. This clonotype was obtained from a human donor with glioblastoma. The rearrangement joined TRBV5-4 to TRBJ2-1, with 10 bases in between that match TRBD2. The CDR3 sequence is CASSPPGTSAGSEQFF. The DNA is TGTGCCAGCAGCCCACCCGGGACTAGCGCAGGGAGTGAGCAGTTCTTC.